Following are 21 T cell receptor beta chains from one sample sequenced in a study of T-cell reconstitution after alpha-beta-depleted transplantation in children. The authors prepared the TCRbeta library with unique molecular identifiers. One entry per CDR3 protein results from TCRdb running MiXCR on the PCR reads. The sample has approximately 590,000 distinct CDR3 sequences, over 9.5% seen once; the top ten hold less than 4.5%. The specimen comprised PBMCs from the stem cell graft donor, sampled from the stem cell graft. These TCRs come from a human donor who donated a stem cell graft to a child with acute myeloid leukemia.

This clonotype came up a few times. V is TRBV19 and J is TRBJ2-1; 10 bases are shared with TRBD2. This CDR3 is built from 16 residues. Looked up from germline, CDR1 is LNHDA and CDR2 is SQIVND (reference sequence). Losses at the gene ends were 7 bases for V and 4 bases for J; bases not matched to a gene: 10. The CDR3 sequence is CASNSGRADLYNEQFF. The CDR3 bases are TGTGCCAGTAACAGCGGGAGGGCCGACTTATACAATGAGCAGTTCTTC.

At least ten counts were recorded for this clonotype. This chain links TRBV2 with TRBJ2-2; no firm D call. Germline loops: CDR1 SNHLY, CDR2 FYNNEI. V gave up 5 bases and J gave up 0 bases, with 10 bases separating them. CDR3 length equals 15 residues. The CDR3 nucleotides are TGTGCCAGCAGTTCAAAGACGGCGAACACCGGGGAGCTGTTTTTT. This translates into CASSSKTANTGELFF.

Ten or more counts support this clonotype. This chain connects TRBV20-1 to TRBJ2-7; D gene uncertain. Germline-derived CDR1 and CDR2 are DFQATT and SNEGSKA (reference sequence). Trimming left V 0 bases short and J 2 bases short, with 14 bases between. The CDR3 loop spans 15 amino acids. CDR3 region: CSARDLVRLTYEQYF. DNA for the CDR3: TGCAGTGCTAGAGATCTCGTCAGGTTGACCTACGAGCAGTACTTC.

The CDR3 nucleotides read TGCAGTGCTACGGACAATGAGCAGTTCTTC. Translation: CSATDNEQFF. The chain links TRBV20-1 to TRBJ2-1; D gene uncertain. Trimming left V 4 bases short and J 5 bases short, with 3 bases between. CDR1 and CDR2 (germline): DFQATT, SNEGSKA (reference sequence). The CDR3 contains 10 residues.

V and J are TRBV28 and TRBJ2-7; 11 positions match TRBD2. Germline V lookup: CDR1 MDHEN, CDR2 SYDVKM. J was trimmed by 5 bases and V by 7 bases; bases with no gene match: 7. This CDR3 region has 14 residues. The CDR3 bases are TGTGCCAGCATTCCACTAGCGGGAGAACACGAGCAGTACTTC. Encoded protein: CASIPLAGEHEQYF.

The CDR3 protein is CASVNHIGHRRDEQFF. CDR3 DNA: TGTGCCAGTGTAAACCACATAGGCCATCGTCGCGATGAGCAGTTCTTC. This chain links TRBV2 with TRBJ2-1; D is ambiguous. V was shortened by 9 bases and J by 8 bases, with 26 bases between the two germline ends. Per the germline V gene, CDR1 is SNHLY and CDR2 is FYNNEI. The CDR3 spans 16 residues.

A few counts support this clonotype. In nucleotides, the CDR3 is TGTGCCAGTAGTACCCGGACAGGGCGAGGGGAAGATACGCAGTATTTT. Amino acids: CASSTRTGRGEDTQYF. The chain joins TRBV19 to TRBJ2-3, with 8 bases aligning to TRBD1. Germline CDR1 reads LNHDA; CDR2 reads SQIVND (reference sequence). The ends lost 4 bases at V and 5 bases at J; junction bases unmatched: 11. This CDR3 has 16 residues.

The chain is built from TRBV4-2 and TRBJ2-7, with TRBD1 identical over 7 bases. This CDR3 region has 16 residues. Germline V CDR1 and CDR2: LGHNA, YNFKEQ. The V gene end was trimmed by 5 bases and the J gene end by 1 base; junction bases not matched to a gene: 11. In DNA form, the CDR3 reads TGTGCCAGCAGCGAGCGAATACAGGGGCTTTCCTACGAGCAGTACTTC. Translated, it gives CASSERIQGLSYEQYF.

This clonotype was recorded many times. The rearrangement uses TRBV27 and TRBJ2-5, with TRBD2 matching over 10 bases. The CDR3 has 15 residues. Germline values: CDR1 MNHEY, CDR2 SMNVEV (reference sequence). V shed 3 bases, J shed 4 bases, and the junction held 5 bases outside the gene matches. CDR3 amino acids: CASSLLAGARETQYF. The CDR3 DNA is TGTGCCAGCAGTTTGCTAGCGGGAGCCCGAGAGACCCAGTACTTC.

Notes on this clonotype: The junction departs from germline at one end; a sequencing error may be responsible. The CDR3 region has the DNA TGCTGTGCAAGAACTAGCGTGAGCTCCTACGAGCAGTACTTC. It is translated as CCARTSVSSYEQYF. This chain uses TRBV20-1 with TRBJ2-7, with 7 bases aligning to TRBD2. The CDR3 consists of 14 residues. The germline V gene encodes CDR1 DFQATT and CDR2 SNEGSKA (reference sequence).

This clonotype was seen many times. The junction and the germline gene differ at one end; a read error may be behind it. The V call is TRBV5-1, the J call TRBJ1-1, with D uncertain. The CDR3 covers 13 residues. CDR1 and CDR2 from the germline V gene are SGHRS and YFSETQ. In nucleotides, the CDR3 is TGTGCCAGCAGCTTAGAACTGAACACTGAAGCTTTCTTT. Its protein product is CASSLELNTEAFF.

V gene TRBV27 combines with J gene TRBJ2-3; the D is unclear. Germline V lookup: CDR1 MNHEY, CDR2 SMNVEV (reference sequence). The germline V and J ends were trimmed by 0 bases and 3 bases, with 7 bases remaining between them. The CDR3 spans 14 residues. The CDR3, as DNA: TGTGCCAGCAGTTTATCTTTCTCGACAGATACGCAGTATTTT. This translates into CASSLSFSTDTQYF.

The J gene is TRBJ2-1, the V gene TRBV20-1, with 8 bases matching TRBD1. The ends lost 5 bases at V and 3 bases at J; junction bases unmatched: 6. CDR3 length equals 14 residues. The V gene's germline CDR1 is DFQATT and CDR2 SNEGSKA (reference sequence). This CDR3 reads CSAVPGGSYNEQFF. The CDR3 DNA reads TGCAGTGCTGTCCCAGGGGGCAGCTACAATGAGCAGTTCTTC.

This clonotype was seen repeatedly, ten times or more. The chain uses TRBV5-1 and TRBJ2-1; D unresolved. The length of the CDR3 is 15 residues. V was shortened by 2 bases and J by 0 bases, with 9 bases between the two germline ends. In germline, CDR1 is SGHRS, CDR2 YFSETQ. CDR3 in amino acids: CASSFYASSYNEQFF. DNA for the CDR3: TGCGCCAGCAGCTTTTACGCGAGCTCCTACAATGAGCAGTTCTTC.

This clonotype was observed many times. The chain couples TRBV9 to TRBJ1-1; 7 nucleotides line up with TRBD1. With 3 bases clipped from V and 6 bases from J, the junction kept 11 bases outside the gene matches. The CDR3 has 15 residues. Germline CDR1 reads SGDLS; CDR2 reads YYNGEE. The CDR3 spells CASSGTGSLGAEAFF. The CDR3 coding sequence is TGTGCCAGCAGCGGGACAGGATCTCTTGGCGCTGAAGCTTTCTTT.

This clonotype was seen a few times. The chain carries TRBV7-2 and TRBJ1-2, with TRBD1 matching 8 bases. V lost 4 bases to trimming and J lost 2 bases; unmatched junction nucleotides: 6. The CDR3 is made up of 15 amino acids. From germline, CDR1 is SGHTA and CDR2 FQGNSA. CDR3 sequence reads: CASSSRQGQNYGYTF. CDR3 DNA sequence: TGTGCCAGCAGCTCCAGACAGGGGCAGAACTATGGCTACACCTTC. Full variable domain (remainder filled in from reference TRBV7-2 and TRBJ1-2): GAGVSQSPSNKVTEKGKDVELRCDPISGHTALYWYRQSLGQGLEFLIYFQGNSAPDKSGLPSDRFSAERTGGSVSTLTIQRTQQEDSAVYLCASSSRQGQNYGYTFGSGTRLTVV.

This clonotype was recorded at least ten times. CDR3 nucleotide sequence: TGTGCCAGCACCCCTCAGGTGAGGGGCAATGAGCAGTTCTTC. This encodes CASTPQVRGNEQFF. V usage is TRBV9 and J usage is TRBJ2-1; D possibly uses TRBD1 or TRBD2 (5 bases each). V was shortened by 6 bases and J by 6 bases, with 16 bases between the two germline ends. Germline-derived CDR1 and CDR2 are SGDLS and YYNGEE. This CDR3 is 14 amino acids long.

This clonotype was seen at least ten times. The chain links TRBV10-3 to TRBJ2-3; TRBD1 matches 8 bases. The length of the CDR3 is 16 residues. Looked up from germline, CDR1 is ENHRY and CDR2 is SYGVKD. Unmatched junction bases numbered 8, after V lost 6 bases and J lost 0 bases. CDR3 in DNA: TGTGCCATCAGCCCCGGGACAGGAGGCAGCACAGATACGCAGTATTTT. Protein: CAISPGTGGSTDTQYF.

This chain connects TRBV10-3 to TRBJ2-5; 12 bases map to TRBD2. The junction had 3 bases not matched to a gene; V was cut back by 5 bases and J by 2 bases. Germline V gene data show CDR1 as ENHRY and CDR2 as SYGVKD. The CDR3 consists of 15 residues. This CDR3 is CAISRLAGEQETQYF. For the CDR3, the DNA is TGTGCCATCAGTCGACTAGCGGGAGAACAAGAGACCCAGTACTTC.

CDR3 in amino acids: CASSSGRSPRWRETQYF. In DNA, the CDR3 is TGCGCCAGCAGCTCAGGAAGATCACCACGTTGGCGAGAGACCCAGTACTTC. This chain links TRBV5-1 with TRBJ2-5; D is unresolved. Germline-derived CDR1 and CDR2 are SGHRS and YFSETQ. There are 17 residues in the CDR3. V was trimmed by 3 bases and J by 4 bases, leaving 22 bases between them.

The chain employs TRBV30 and TRBJ2-7; a weak D match, TRBD1 (6 bases). The CDR3 contains 13 residues. With 1 base removed from V and 3 bases from J, the gap between germline ends came to 10 bases. Germline V gene lookup returns CDR1 GTSNPN and CDR2 SVGIG (reference sequence). CDR3 protein: CAWSGGGGYEQYF. In nucleotides, the CDR3 is TGTGCCTGGAGTGGTGGGGGCGGCTACGAGCAGTACTTC.